One sample yielded the 28 T cell receptor beta chains listed below, sequenced in a study of T cell changes during pregnancy in multiple sclerosis. Sequenced by immunoSEQ multiplex PCR; TCRdb stores in-frame clones only, minus some. Of roughly 38,000 clones listed, around 93% were seen once; the top ten hold roughly 8.1%. The sample was CD8+ T cells from peripheral blood mononuclear cells, taken in the third trimester of pregnancy. The receptor set was obtained from a female donor with multiple sclerosis, enrolled in a pregnancy study.

The chain joins TRBV7-9 to TRBJ1-2; 7 positions agree with TRBD1. The V gene's germline CDR1 is SEHNR and CDR2 FQNEAQ (reference sequence). The CDR3 contains 16 residues. J gave up 6 bases and V 4 bases, and 14 bases lay outside the gene matches. The CDR3 bases are TGTGCCAGCAGCTCTGCCGAGGGACAGTTCATAAATGGCTACACCTTC. It is translated as CASSSAEGQFINGYTF.

The chain couples TRBV6-1 to TRBJ2-1; 10 bases map to TRBD2. This CDR3 is 15 amino acids long. The germline CDR1 and CDR2 sequences are MNHNS and SASEGT. V dropped 6 bases and J dropped 6; count of bases not matched to a gene: 8. The CDR3 is CASSRGTSVRNEQFF. As DNA, the CDR3 is TGTGCCAGCAGCCGCGGGACTAGCGTTCGCAATGAGCAGTTCTTC.

This clone was counted only a few times. V is TRBV19 and J is TRBJ2-2, with D tentatively TRBD1 (6 bases). There are 14 residues in the CDR3. The V end was cut by 7 bases, the J end by 3 bases, with 12 bases between. Germline loops: CDR1 LNHDA, CDR2 SQIVND (reference sequence). CDR3 coding DNA: TGTGCCAGTAAGGGGGACCTTGACACCGGGGAGCTGTTTTTT. It encodes CASKGDLDTGELFF. The full variable domain, completed using reference TRBV19 and TRBJ2-2, is DGGITQSPKYLFRKEGQNVTLSCEQNLNHDAMYWYRQDPGQGLRLIYYSQIVNDFQKGDIAEGYSVSREKKESFPLTVTSAQKNPTAFYLCASKGDLDTGELFFGEGSRLTVL.

The chain employs TRBV30 and TRBJ1-1; D may be TRBD1 (6 bases). Germline V gene lookup returns CDR1 GTSNPN and CDR2 SVGIG (reference sequence). CDR3 size: 13 residues. Trimming took off 4 bases at V and 5 bases at J, with 14 bases between the two ends. CDR3 DNA sequence: TGTGCCTGGACTTTGTGGGGGCCAACTGAAGCTTTCTTT. Encoded protein: CAWTLWGPTEAFF.

This clone was seen just once. The chain carries TRBV7-9 and TRBJ2-3; TRBD2 might be the D (6 bases). Trimming took 5 bases from V and 5 from J, leaving 8 bases between them. Germline V lookup: CDR1 SEHNR, CDR2 FQNEAQ (reference sequence). The CDR3 is made up of 12 amino acids. The chain's CDR3 is CASSPGVDTQYF. The CDR3 bases are TGTGCCAGCAGCCCGGGGGTAGATACGCAGTATTTT.

V is TRBV30 and J is TRBJ2-1; D ambiguous. Trimming shortened V by 5 bases and J by 4 bases, and 6 bases separated the two germline ends. The CDR3 consists of 11 residues. From germline, CDR1 is GTSNPN and CDR2 SVGIG (reference sequence). The CDR3 region is CAWLTYNEQFF. CDR3 sequence (DNA): TGTGCCTGGTTAACTTACAATGAGCAGTTCTTC. The complete variable domain, with remaining parts taken from reference TRBV30 and TRBJ2-1, reads SQTIHQWPATLVQPVGSPLSLECTVEGTSNPNLYWYRQAAGRGLQLLFYSVGIGQISSEVPQNLSASRPQDRQFILSSKKLLLSDSGFYLCAWLTYNEQFFGPGTRLTVL.

The chain is built from TRBV27 and TRBJ2-7; 16 bases line up with TRBD2. V was pared by 5 bases and J by 4 bases, with 2 bases of the junction left unmatched. Germline CDR1 reads MNHEY; CDR2 reads SMNVEV (reference sequence). The CDR3 spans 15 residues. CDR3 sequence (DNA): TGTGCCAGCAGTCCGGGACTAGCGGGAGGGTACGAGCAGTACTTC. Translated, it gives CASSPGLAGGYEQYF.

The chain links TRBV18 to TRBJ2-7; TRBD1 agrees at 10 bases. The ends lost 1 base at V and 5 bases at J; junction bases unmatched: 5. CDR3 length: 15 amino acids. Germline CDR1 reads KGHSH; CDR2 reads LQKENI. CDR3 in amino acids: CASSPLVTGGNEQYF. CDR3 nucleotides: TGTGCCAGCTCACCACTGGTGACAGGGGGCAACGAGCAGTACTTC.

The rearrangement links TRBV29-1 to TRBJ1-3, with 7 nucleotides matching TRBD1. V lost 7 bases to trimming and J lost 0 bases; unmatched junction nucleotides: 3. Germline loops: CDR1 SQVTM, CDR2 ANQGSEA. The CDR3 contains 13 residues. This CDR3 reads CSGQGHSGNTIYF. CDR3 bases: TGCAGCGGACAGGGACACTCTGGAAACACCATATATTTT.

Points on this clone: Other nucleotide sequences from this sample produce the same CDR3. The chain recombines TRBV9 with TRBJ2-7; 8 bases line up with TRBD2. Unmatched junction bases numbered 5, after V lost 2 bases and J lost 4 bases. CDR1 and CDR2 (germline): SGDLS, YYNGEE. The CDR3 has 14 amino acids. CDR3 nucleotides: TGTGCCAGCAGCGTTGGAGCGGGAGAGTACGAGCAGTACTTC. Translated, it gives CASSVGAGEYEQYF.

V usage is TRBV27 and J usage is TRBJ1-1; maybe TRBD1 (6 bases). Trimming pared 4 bases from V and 8 bases from J, leaving 11 bases between. The CDR3 has 12 residues. Germline CDR1 MNHEY, CDR2 SMNVEV (reference sequence). In DNA form, the CDR3 reads TGTGCCAGCAGTTCGTACAGGGCCGAAGCTTTCTTT. Residues: CASSSYRAEAFF.

The chain has TRBV7-8 and TRBJ2-7, with 14 bases lining up with TRBD2. Germline V CDR1 and CDR2: SGHVS, FQNEAQ. This CDR3 comprises 16 residues. The V segment lost 5 bases and the J segment 3 bases; nucleotides outside the gene matches: 6. The CDR3 loop is CASSIPGLAGVYEQYF. CDR3 sequence (DNA): TGTGCCAGCAGCATACCGGGACTAGCGGGAGTCTACGAGCAGTACTTC. Filled out from reference TRBV7-8 and TRBJ2-7, the complete variable domain reads GAGVSQSPRYKVAKRGQDVALRCDPISGHVSLFWYQQALGQGPEFLTYFQNEAQLDKSGLPSDRFFAERPEGSVSTLKIQRTQQEDSAVYLCASSIPGLAGVYEQYFGPGTRLTVT.

J is TRBJ2-7 and V is TRBV27; weak D call: TRBD1 (5 bases). The V end was cut by 6 bases, the J end by 4 bases, with 7 bases between. Germline CDR1 and CDR2: MNHEY and SMNVEV (reference sequence). CDR3 length: 11 residues. The CDR3 nucleotides read TGTGCCAGCAGCAAGGGGTACGAGCAGTACTTC. Protein sequence: CASSKGYEQYF.

This chain uses TRBV28 with TRBJ2-7; 7 nucleotides agree with TRBD2. V lost 6 bases and J lost 6; bases outside the gene matches: 8. The CDR3 covers 13 residues. Germline CDR1 MDHEN, CDR2 SYDVKM. The CDR3 DNA is TGTGCCAGCAGAAGGAGAGGGGAGGGCGAGCAGTACTTC. This sequence encodes CASRRRGEGEQYF.

The CDR3 spells CAISESGDYLNNEQFF. The DNA of the CDR3 is TGTGCCATCAGTGAGTCGGGTGACTACCTCAACAATGAGCAGTTCTTC. This chain joins TRBV10-3 and TRBJ2-1; D may be TRBD2 (5 bases). Germline lookup yields CDR1 ENHRY and CDR2 SYGVKD. The CDR3 has 16 residues. V shed 0 bases and J shed 5 bases, with 14 bases lying between them.

This sequence joins TRBV5-6 and TRBJ2-7; 9 positions agree with TRBD1. The CDR3 extends over 17 amino acids. Germline V gene data show CDR1 as SGHDT and CDR2 as YYEEEE. The V segment lost 0 bases and the J segment 2 bases; nucleotides outside the gene matches: 9. The CDR3 loop is CASSLGFRGQGTYEQYF. For the CDR3, the DNA is TGTGCCAGCAGCTTGGGTTTTCGGGGACAGGGCACCTACGAGCAGTACTTC.

This rearrangement joins TRBV4-3 to TRBJ1-4, with D uncertain. The ends were cut back, 2 bases at V and 0 bases at J, with 10 bases in the middle. Germline V gene data show CDR1 as LGHNA and CDR2 as YSLEER. The CDR3 consists of 16 residues. In DNA form, the CDR3 reads TGCGCCAGCAGCCAAAGAACAGCTGCAACTAATGAAAAACTGTTTTTT. This codes for CASSQRTAATNEKLFF.

The CDR3 region is CASTGQGDQETQYF. The CDR3 coding sequence is TGTGCCAGCACCGGACAGGGGGACCAAGAGACCCAGTACTTC. The V gene is TRBV7-9, the J gene TRBJ2-5, with TRBD1 identical over 10 bases. This CDR3 contains 14 residues. Trimming took 7 bases from V and 0 from J; bases not matched to a gene: 2. The V gene's germline CDR1 is SEHNR and CDR2 FQNEAQ (reference sequence). Variable domain in full (rest from reference TRBV7-9 and TRBJ2-5): DTGVSQNPRHKITKRGQNVTFRCDPISEHNRLYWYRQTLGQGPEFLTYFQNEAQLEKSRLLSDRFSAERPKGSFSTLEIQRTEQGDSAMYLCASTGQGDQETQYFGPGTRLLVL.

The J gene is TRBJ2-1, the V gene TRBV5-5; TRBD1 aligns across 8 bases. CDR1 is SGHKS and CDR2 is YYEKEE in the germline V gene (reference sequence). With V trimmed by 2 bases and J by 14 bases, 3 bases remained unmatched. The CDR3 has 11 amino acids. The CDR3 loop reads CASSLRTGKFF. In DNA, the CDR3 is TGTGCCAGCAGCTTAAGGACAGGGAAGTTCTTC.

The V call is TRBV19, the J call TRBJ2-1; D is undetermined. Germline lookup yields CDR1 LNHDA and CDR2 SQIVND (reference sequence). This CDR3 spans 14 amino acids. The V gene lost 7 bases and the J gene lost 0 bases, with 10 bases spanning the gap. The CDR3 protein is CASNAGNSYNEQFF. The DNA for the CDR3 is TGTGCCAGTAACGCAGGCAACTCCTACAATGAGCAGTTCTTC.

This chain joins TRBV7-6 and TRBJ1-4; D is unresolved. V shed 3 bases and J shed 5 bases, with 10 bases lying between them. Germline V gene sequence: CDR1 SGHVS, CDR2 FNYEAQ. The CDR3 is 14 residues long. CDR3 loop: CASSFLAGNEKLFF. The CDR3 DNA reads TGTGCCAGCAGCTTTTTAGCGGGGAATGAAAAACTGTTTTTT.

The V gene is TRBV27, the J gene TRBJ2-7; TRBD1 agrees at 7 bases. Germline lookup yields CDR1 MNHEY and CDR2 SMNVEV (reference sequence). Trimming took 1 base from V and 5 from J; bases not matched to a gene: 2. The CDR3 contains 13 residues. The DNA for the CDR3 is TGTGCCAGCAGTTTATACAGGGGCGACGAGCAGTACTTC. It specifies CASSLYRGDEQYF.

The V gene is TRBV19, the J gene TRBJ2-7, with D possibly TRBD2 on 5 matching bases. The germline CDR1 and CDR2 sequences are LNHDA and SQIVND (reference sequence). Deletions cut 7 bases from V and 0 bases from J, with 19 bases between. The CDR3 has 16 amino acids. In nucleotides, the CDR3 is TGTGCCAGTACCCCAAGCGGCGGCACTAGCTCCTACGAGCAGTACTTC. This codes for CASTPSGGTSSYEQYF.

The chain joins TRBV19 to TRBJ1-4; D is possibly TRBD1 (5 bases). This CDR3 has 16 residues. With 2 bases removed from V and 0 bases from J, the gap between germline ends came to 10 bases. Germline CDR1 is LNHDA and CDR2 is SQIVND (reference sequence). CDR3 DNA: TGTGCCAGTAGTATATTTGGGGGGGCAACTAATGAAAAACTGTTTTTT. This encodes CASSIFGGATNEKLFF.

V usage is TRBV28 and J usage is TRBJ1-1; D gene uncertain. Germline V gene sequence: CDR1 MDHEN, CDR2 SYDVKM. The V end was cut by 6 bases, the J end by 0 bases, with 11 bases between. This CDR3 contains 14 residues. The CDR3 DNA is TGTGCCAGCAGCGTATTGTTTATGAACACTGAAGCTTTCTTT. It is translated as CASSVLFMNTEAFF.

The chain uses TRBV7-2 and TRBJ1-4; D may be TRBD1 (5 bases). CDR1 is SGHTA, CDR2 FQGNSA, per germline. The CDR3 runs 14 residues. V gave up 5 bases and J gave up 5 bases, with 12 bases separating them. CDR3 sequence: CASSQGLQNEKLFF. The CDR3 nucleotides are TGTGCCAGCAGCCAGGGACTCCAAAATGAAAAACTGTTTTTT.

The chain links TRBV2 to TRBJ2-7; unclear D gene. The germline V gene has CDR1 SNHLY and CDR2 FYNNEI. V dropped 7 bases and J dropped 1 base, with 11 bases sitting between them. The CDR3 loop spans 13 amino acids. In nucleotides, the CDR3 is TGTGCCAGCACTACTACCTCTTCCTACGAGCAGTACTTC. The encoded protein is CASTTTSSYEQYF.

This chain links TRBV11-2 with TRBJ2-7; 14 bases agree with TRBD2. Losses at the gene ends were 1 base for V and 2 bases for J; bases not matched to a gene: 10. The CDR3 loop spans 19 amino acids. The germline V gene has CDR1 SGHAT and CDR2 FQNNGV. CDR3 coding DNA: TGTGCCAGCAGCTTAGTTGGGACTAGCGGGAGTCCACGAACCTACGAGCAGTACTTC. Encoded protein: CASSLVGTSGSPRTYEQYF. Looking up the rest from reference TRBV11-2 and TRBJ2-7 gives the full variable domain: EAGVAQSPRYKIIEKRQSVAFWCNPISGHATLYWYQQILGQGPKLLIQFQNNGVVDDSQLPKDRFSAERLKGVDSTLKIQPAKLEDSAVYLCASSLVGTSGSPRTYEQYFGPGTRLTVT.